Described below is a single T cell receptor beta chain sequence and its context. As to treatment: over 15 received Ad26.COV2.S at low or high dose, single or two shots; roughly 5 received placebo; per-sample allocation not given. It was on day 63 after the first vaccine or placebo injection that samples were taken. Libraries were prepared by immunoSEQ multiplex PCR; TCRdb keeps only in-frame clonotypes and omits some of them. Of under 550,000 clones listed, more than 75% were seen once; the top ten hold 3.6%. The data were taken from a study of Ad26.COV2.S vaccination and SARS-CoV-2 variants. Germline assignment: CDR1 SGHTA and CDR2 FQGNSA. Trimming pared 4 bases from V and 6 bases from J, leaving 18 bases between. The CDR3 covers 15 residues.

J is TRBJ1-1 and V is TRBV7-2; TRBD1 is a possible D gene (6 bases). The sample was peripheral blood, taken in a trial of Ad26.COV2.S vaccine versus placebo. This receptor was identified in a person between 18 and 65 years old who received the Ad26.COV2.S COVID-19 vaccine or a placebo. The CDR3 nucleotides read TGTGCCAGCAGCTATAGGGGGGGGATTTTGGCTGAAGCTTTCTTT. This codes for CASSYRGGILAEAFF.